These 20 T cell receptor beta chains came from one sample sequenced in a study of cytomegalovirus exposure and HLA in healthy donors. A multiplex PCR was run with 60 Vbeta primers and 13 Jbeta primers. Some clones are missing from TCRdb's copy, which holds only in-frame ones; the method was immunoSEQ multiplex PCR. The sample holds 200,000 to 250,000 clones, 76% seen once. Sequenced: PBMCs. These receptors were collected from a man aged 18 to 29 in good health and CMV-seronegative.

In this sample, this clone turned up once. The CDR3 DNA reads TGTGCCAGCAGTTTACGGGGCCGGGCTAGCGGGCTGTGGGAGCAGTACTTC. Protein product: CASSLRGRASGLWEQYF. This chain links TRBV27 with TRBJ2-7, with TRBD2 matching over 8 bases. The CDR3 is 17 amino acids. V lost 2 bases and J lost 7; bases outside the gene matches: 16. Germline values: CDR1 MNHEY, CDR2 SMNVEV (reference sequence).

The rearrangement uses TRBV5-1 and TRBJ2-1; TRBD2 aligns across 10 bases. Germline CDR1 is SGHRS and CDR2 is YFSETQ. V lost 5 bases and J lost 7; bases outside the gene matches: 6. This CDR3 spans 14 amino acids. The CDR3 loop reads CASRPTLAGNEQFF. For the CDR3, the DNA is TGCGCCAGCAGACCAACACTAGCGGGAAATGAGCAGTTCTTC.

CDR3 sequence: CASRSTGSGQPQHF. The DNA of the CDR3 is TGTGCCAGCAGATCGACAGGGTCAGGACAGCCCCAGCATTTT. V gene TRBV6-5 combines with J gene TRBJ1-5; the match to TRBD1 covers 7 bases. The CDR3 runs to 14 residues. Looked up from germline, CDR1 is MNHEY and CDR2 is SVGAGI. V trimming: 6 bases; J trimming: 7 bases; junction bases outside the gene matches: 9.

This clone was detected only a few times. The rearrangement joins TRBV28 to TRBJ1-2, with a tentative D call TRBD1 (5 bases). The V gene lost 10 bases and the J gene lost 1 base, with 7 bases spanning the gap. The germline V gene encodes CDR1 MDHEN and CDR2 SYDVKM. The CDR3 consists of 11 residues. CDR3 in DNA: TGTGCCACGACAGTTAACTATGGCTACACCTTC. It codes for CATTVNYGYTF.

V usage is TRBV19 and J usage is TRBJ2-1; 7 bases line up with TRBD2. The CDR3 totals 13 residues. The trim removed 7 bases at V and 5 bases at J, leaving 5 bases unmatched. Germline lookup yields CDR1 LNHDA and CDR2 SQIVND (reference sequence). This CDR3 reads CASMSSGNNEQFF. The CDR3 DNA reads as TGTGCCAGTATGTCTAGCGGTAACAATGAGCAGTTCTTC.

V gene TRBV7-2 combines with J gene TRBJ2-3; tentatively, D is TRBD2 (5 bases). Trimming took off 5 bases at V and 0 bases at J, with 12 bases between the two ends. The CDR3 covers 15 residues. CDR1 is SGHTA, CDR2 FQGNSA, per germline. CDR3: CASSRDYLSTDTQYF. As DNA, the CDR3 is TGTGCCAGCAGCCGAGACTACCTAAGCACAGATACGCAGTATTTT.

This clone was seen more than once but under ten times. This rearrangement joins TRBV28 to TRBJ2-3; 7 bases are a match to TRBD2. The CDR3 sequence is 15 residues long. Germline assignment: CDR1 MDHEN and CDR2 SYDVKM. V dropped 5 bases and J dropped 4; count of bases not matched to a gene: 9. As DNA, the CDR3 is TGTGCCAGCAGTGTTGGCGGGAGTGGCCCAGATACGCAGTATTTT. It codes for CASSVGGSGPDTQYF.

The chain has TRBV6-4 and TRBJ1-1, with TRBD1 as a possible D gene (6 bases). There are 15 residues in the CDR3. From germline, CDR1 is MRHNA and CDR2 SNTAGT. Trimming took off 6 bases at V and 5 bases at J, with 19 bases between the two ends. The CDR3 region has the DNA TGTGCCAGCAGCCCCTCTGGGGGAGGGGGAACTGAAGCTTTCTTT. Protein sequence: CASSPSGGGGTEAFF.

The CDR3: CASSPRTNSGANVLTF. The CDR3 region has the DNA TGTGCCAGCTCACCACGGACTAACTCTGGGGCCAACGTCCTGACTTTC. The rearrangement uses TRBV18 and TRBJ2-6; tentative D call: TRBD2 (6 bases). This CDR3 region has 16 residues. V lost 1 base and J 0 bases, leaving 7 bases between the germline ends. Per germline, CDR1 KGHSH and CDR2 LQKENI. Drawing the rest from reference TRBV18 and TRBJ2-6, the complete variable domain is NAGVMQNPRHLVRRRGQEARLRCSPMKGHSHVYWYRQLPEEGLKFMVYLQKENIIDESGMPKERFSAEFPKEGPSILRIQQVVRGDSAAYFCASSPRTNSGANVLTFGAGSRLTVL.

In DNA, the CDR3 is TGTGCCAGCAGTTCCCCACCAGGGTCGGCGGGAGGGCCGACCGGGGAGCTGTTTTTT. Its translation: CASSSPPGSAGGPTGELFF. V is TRBV28 and J is TRBJ2-2, with 9 bases matching TRBD2. Germline values: CDR1 MDHEN, CDR2 SYDVKM. Unmatched junction bases numbered 17, after V lost 4 bases and J lost 5 bases. The CDR3 is 19 amino acids.

The genes are TRBV4-1 and TRBJ2-5, with a weak D call TRBD1 (6 bases). This CDR3 has 15 amino acids. Trimming left V 0 bases short and J 0 bases short, with 8 bases between. CDR1 is MGHRA and CDR2 is YSYEKL in the germline V gene. The CDR3 DNA reads TGCGCCAGCAGCCAAGAGCCAGGGGACCAAGAGACCCAGTACTTC. Its translation: CASSQEPGDQETQYF.

The chain recombines TRBV30 with TRBJ2-7; weak D call: TRBD1 (6 bases). The V end lost 1 base, the J end lost 0 bases, and 22 bases lay between the germline ends. From germline, CDR1 is GTSNPN and CDR2 SVGIG (reference sequence). This CDR3 has 18 amino acids. CDR3: CAWSGKKGDGINSYEQYF. CDR3 in DNA: TGTGCCTGGAGTGGAAAGAAGGGGGACGGAATAAACTCCTACGAGCAGTACTTC.

The CDR3 DNA reads as TGTGCCAGCAGCGTTCCTAGAGACTCCTACGAGCAGTACTTC. This encodes CASSVPRDSYEQYF. The rearrangement uses TRBV9 and TRBJ2-7; D unresolved. This CDR3 is built from 14 residues. V lost 2 bases and J 0 bases, leaving 9 bases between the germline ends. Germline CDR1 and CDR2: SGDLS and YYNGEE.

The rearrangement joins TRBV19 to TRBJ2-2; tentatively, D is TRBD2 (7 bases). Per germline, CDR1 LNHDA and CDR2 SQIVND (reference sequence). V lost 5 bases and J lost 7, with 20 bases in between. This CDR3 has 16 amino acids. The CDR3 loop is CASSPLWGGEVGELFF. In DNA, the CDR3 is TGTGCCAGTAGTCCCTTATGGGGGGGCGAGGTCGGGGAGCTGTTTTTT.

This sequence joins TRBV20-1 and TRBJ2-7; D is uncertain. V was cut by 4 bases and J by 4 bases, with 8 bases left in between. The CDR3 is 11 amino acids. Germline loops: CDR1 DFQATT, CDR2 SNEGSKA (reference sequence). CDR3 amino acids: CSAKQDYEQYF. Written as DNA, the CDR3 is TGCAGTGCTAAGCAGGATTACGAGCAGTACTTC.

V gene TRBV7-3 combines with J gene TRBJ2-3, with D perhaps matching TRBD1 (6 bases). With 2 bases removed from V and 7 bases from J, the gap between germline ends came to 7 bases. The CDR3 consists of 12 residues. CDR1 and CDR2 from the germline V gene are SGHTA and FQGTGA. The CDR3 protein is CASSLGTNTQYF. CDR3 sequence (DNA): TGTGCCAGCAGCTTAGGGACAAATACGCAGTATTTT. Together with reference TRBV7-3 and TRBJ2-3, the CDR3 gives the full variable domain: GAGVSQTPSNKVTEKGKYVELRCDPISGHTALYWYRQSLGQGPEFLIYFQGTGAADDSGLPNDRFFAVRPEGSVSTLKIQRTERGDSAVYLCASSLGTNTQYFGPGTRLTVL.

In its sample, this clone was seen once. The J gene is TRBJ1-1, the V gene TRBV11-2, with 10 nucleotides matching TRBD1. J gave up 4 bases and V 0 bases, and 2 bases lay outside the gene matches. The CDR3 has 15 amino acids. Per germline, CDR1 SGHAT and CDR2 FQNNGV. The CDR3 sequence: CASSLERTGGTEAFF. DNA for the CDR3: TGTGCCAGCAGCTTAGAGAGGACAGGGGGCACTGAAGCTTTCTTT. The whole variable domain, remainder taken from reference TRBV11-2 and TRBJ1-1, is EAGVAQSPRYKIIEKRQSVAFWCNPISGHATLYWYQQILGQGPKLLIQFQNNGVVDDSQLPKDRFSAERLKGVDSTLKIQPAKLEDSAVYLCASSLERTGGTEAFFGQGTRLTVV.

The CDR3 is CASSPGLGGADTQYF. In DNA form, the CDR3 reads TGTGCCAGCAGTCCGGGCTTGGGGGGGGCAGATACGCAGTATTTT. The J gene is TRBJ2-3, the V gene TRBV27; 7 nucleotides agree with TRBD2. The V gene end was trimmed by 5 bases and the J gene end by 4 bases; junction bases not matched to a gene: 9. This CDR3 spans 15 amino acids. Per the germline V gene, CDR1 is MNHEY and CDR2 is SMNVEV (reference sequence).

The gene calls are TRBV9 and TRBJ2-5, with a tentative D call TRBD1 (6 bases). Germline V gene lookup returns CDR1 SGDLS and CDR2 YYNGEE. The CDR3 length is 14 residues. Trimming cost V 3 bases and J 1 base, with 10 bases left between them. CDR3 bases: TGTGCCAGCAGCGGCGGACAGCTCCAAGAGACCCAGTACTTC. It is translated as CASSGGQLQETQYF.

This chain links TRBV11-3 with TRBJ2-6, with TRBD2 as a possible D gene (5 bases). V gave up 1 base and J gave up 3 bases, with 7 bases separating them. Germline V CDR1 and CDR2: SGHNT, YENEEA. This CDR3 comprises 15 residues. The CDR3: CASSLGAGGANVLTF. The CDR3 region has the DNA TGTGCCAGCAGCTTAGGGGCGGGTGGGGCCAACGTCCTGACTTTC.